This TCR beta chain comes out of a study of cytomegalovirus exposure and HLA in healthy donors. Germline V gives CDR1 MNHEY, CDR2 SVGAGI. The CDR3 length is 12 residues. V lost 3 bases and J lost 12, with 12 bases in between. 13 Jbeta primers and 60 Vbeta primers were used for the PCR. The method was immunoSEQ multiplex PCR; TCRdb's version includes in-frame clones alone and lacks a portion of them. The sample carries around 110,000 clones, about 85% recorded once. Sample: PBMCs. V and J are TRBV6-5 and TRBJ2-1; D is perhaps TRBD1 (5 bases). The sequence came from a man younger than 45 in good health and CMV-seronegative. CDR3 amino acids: CASSYAGQGQFF. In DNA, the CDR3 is TGTGCCAGCAGTTATGCCGGCCAGGGGCAGTTCTTC.